These T cell receptor beta chains were read from a single sample in a study of T cell responses to AZD1222 COVID-19 vaccine. Here immunoSEQ multiplex PCR was the method, and the copy in TCRdb shows in-frame clones only, minus some. The data show 90,000 to 120,000 clones, roughly 91% seen once. The source was peripheral blood, collected on day 0 of AZD1222 vaccination. The receptors come from an adult in good health. The CDR3 runs from the conserved cysteine through the conserved F or W. Each record gives: J gene, V gene, CDR3 protein.

J: TRBJ1-4
V: TRBV7-8
CDR3: CASSPRDGTNEKLFF

J: TRBJ1-1
V: TRBV23-1
CDR3: CASSRSTANTEAFF

J: TRBJ1-6
V: TRBV28
CDR3: CASSLYGVRDSPLHF

J: TRBJ1-6
V: TRBV5-1
CDR3: CASSSRGDGWALHF

J: TRBJ1-2
V: TRBV2
CDR3: CASSSATGETYGYTF

J: TRBJ2-5
V: TRBV12-3/TRBV12-4
CDR3: CASSTDSEETQYF

J: TRBJ2-7
V: TRBV16
CDR3: CASSQLAGVRYEQYF

J: TRBJ2-7
V: TRBV7-9
CDR3: CASSLVSFPRRDYEQYF

J: TRBJ2-3
V: TRBV3-1/TRBV3-2
CDR3: CASSPGTSGPTDTQYF

J: TRBJ1-2
V: TRBV7-9
CDR3: CASSLDATNYGYTF

J: TRBJ2-3
V: TRBV3-1/TRBV3-2
CDR3: CASSQQFGGRGIDTQYF

J: TRBJ2-3
V: TRBV5-6
CDR3: CASSLTGLDTQYF

J: TRBJ1-3
V: TRBV2
CDR3: CASSEVGQGKAGNTIYF

J: TRBJ1-6
V: TRBV27
CDR3: CASSPGTARNSPLHF

J: TRBJ2-5
V: TRBV27
CDR3: CASSFPETGRGETQYF

J: TRBJ2-7
V: TRBV18
CDR3: CASSPPSQRDYEQYF

J: TRBJ1-2
V: TRBV11-2
CDR3: CASSHQSMDANYGYTF

J: TRBJ1-5
V: TRBV7-9
CDR3: CASSKTGGVGQPQHF